Shown below are 18 T cell receptor beta chains from a single sample sequenced in a study of Ad26.COV2.S vaccination and SARS-CoV-2 variants. Documented treatment: 19 received Ad26.COV2.S at low or high dose, single or two shots; about five received placebo; per-sample allocation not given. Samples came from day 63 after the first vaccine or placebo injection. TCRdb keeps only in-frame clones here, not all; method: immunoSEQ multiplex PCR. The sample yields around 420,000 clones, approximately 87% seen once. The sequencing used peripheral blood, collected in a trial of Ad26.COV2.S vaccine versus placebo. Receptor source: a person between 18 and 65 years old who received the Ad26.COV2.S COVID-19 vaccine or a placebo.

V is TRBV4-1 and J is TRBJ2-5; TRBD2 agrees at 7 bases. V lost 4 bases and J lost 2; bases outside the gene matches: 4. Germline loops: CDR1 MGHRA, CDR2 YSYEKL. The CDR3 sequence is 14 residues long. This chain's CDR3 is CASSPGLVQETQYF. CDR3 bases: TGCGCCAGCAGCCCAGGACTAGTTCAAGAGACCCAGTACTTC.

In this sample, this clone turned up a few times. The chain is built from TRBV3-1 (or the pseudogene TRBV3-2) and TRBJ1-5, with D possibly being TRBD1 (5 bases). Trimming removed 0 bases from V and 6 bases from J, with 12 bases in between. CDR1 and CDR2 from the germline V gene are LGHDT and YNNKEL (reference sequence). This CDR3 has 15 residues. Here the CDR3 DNA reads TGTGCCAGCAGCCAAGATGGGTCAAGGGGTCAGCCCCAGCATTTT. Protein product: CASSQDGSRGQPQHF.

The count of this clone is one. The chain uses TRBV10-3 and TRBJ1-5; 7 nucleotides match TRBD1. The CDR3 has 16 residues. After removal of 3 bases from V and 1 base from J, the junction contained 6 bases not matched to a gene. The germline CDR1 and CDR2 sequences are ENHRY and SYGVKD. CDR3 bases: TGTGCCATCAGTGATGGTGACAGGGCGAGCAATCAGCCCCAGCATTTT. Amino acids: CAISDGDRASNQPQHF.

This chain joins TRBV5-1 and TRBJ2-6; D gene unclear. V was clipped by 6 bases and J by 1 base, with 14 bases between them. Germline CDR1 and CDR2: SGHRS and YFSETQ. The CDR3 is 16 amino acids. The CDR3 loop reads CASTRRLSSGANVLTF. CDR3 bases: TGCGCCAGCACGCGCAGGCTGTCATCTGGGGCCAACGTCCTGACTTTC.

V usage is TRBV4-1 and J usage is TRBJ2-7; TRBD1 matches 7 bases. Germline V gives CDR1 MGHRA, CDR2 YSYEKL. CDR3 size: 15 residues. V was pared by 4 bases and J by 4 bases, with 10 bases of the junction left unmatched. This CDR3 reads CASSPPQGVGYEQYF. DNA for the CDR3: TGCGCCAGCAGCCCCCCCCAGGGGGTTGGTTACGAGCAGTACTTC.

The chain joins TRBV7-3 to TRBJ1-1; D gene uncertain. V was trimmed by 3 bases and J by 4 bases, leaving 9 bases between them. Germline V CDR1 and CDR2: SGHTA, FQGTGA. The CDR3 is 13 amino acids. CDR3 residues: CASSFDPFTEAFF. The CDR3 nucleotides read TGTGCCAGCAGCTTCGACCCCTTCACTGAAGCTTTCTTT.

The chain uses TRBV7-2 and TRBJ1-1; D unclear. This CDR3 region has 14 residues. The germline V and J ends were trimmed by 3 bases and 0 bases, with 8 bases remaining between them. Germline V gives CDR1 SGHTA, CDR2 FQGNSA. CDR3 sequence: CASSFQVMNTEAFF. CDR3 coding DNA: TGTGCCAGCAGCTTTCAGGTTATGAACACTGAAGCTTTCTTT.

This chain links TRBV6-5 with TRBJ2-2; 9 bases map to TRBD2. The CDR3 runs to 15 residues. V shed 6 bases, J shed 10 bases, and the junction held 12 bases outside the gene matches. Germline values: CDR1 MNHEY, CDR2 SVGAGI. The CDR3 bases are TGTGCCAGCAGATTCTCGGGGACTAGCTACCCGGAGCTGTTTTTT. Translation gives CASRFSGTSYPELFF.

V gene TRBV28 combines with J gene TRBJ1-2; TRBD1 might be the D (6 bases). Germline CDR1 is MDHEN and CDR2 is SYDVKM. This CDR3 region has 14 residues. Between the trimmed V and J ends, which lost 3 bases and 7 bases, there was a span of 15 bases. The CDR3: CASSFPRGGGGYTF. The CDR3 DNA reads TGTGCCAGCAGTTTTCCCAGGGGAGGTGGTGGCTACACCTTC.

The chain employs TRBV12-3 or TRBV12-4 and TRBJ2-5; no firm D call. CDR3 length equals 12 residues. V was pared by 5 bases and J by 3 bases, with 7 bases between. The DNA for the CDR3 is TGTGCCAGCAGTGCATTGAAAGAGACCCAGTACTTC. The encoded protein is CASSALKETQYF.

The sample holds one count of this clone. The chain carries TRBV12-3 or TRBV12-4 and TRBJ1-1; 8 bases line up with TRBD1. This CDR3 region has 12 residues. V gave up 6 bases and J gave up 8 bases; unmatched junction bases: 5. The CDR3 nucleotides are TGTGCCAGCAGCCGGGACAGGCCAGAAGCTTTCTTT. Protein product: CASSRDRPEAFF.

The V call is TRBV9, the J call TRBJ2-6; TRBD1 is a possible D gene (5 bases). CDR3 length: 13 amino acids. CDR1 and CDR2 from the germline V gene are SGDLS and YYNGEE. Trimming stripped 7 bases from V and 2 bases from J, with 7 bases between. For the CDR3, the DNA is TGTGCCAGCCACAGGACTGGGGCCAACGTCCTGACTTTC. Its protein is CASHRTGANVLTF.

The chain is built from TRBV4-3 and TRBJ2-1; TRBD1 is a possible D gene (5 bases). Trimming took off 0 bases at V and 3 bases at J, with 9 bases between the two ends. This CDR3 contains 15 residues. The V gene's germline CDR1 is LGHNA and CDR2 YSLEER. The CDR3 protein is CASSQETTDYNEQFF. DNA for the CDR3: TGCGCCAGCAGCCAAGAGACGACAGACTACAATGAGCAGTTCTTC.

This clone was observed once. The rearrangement links TRBV7-6 to TRBJ2-7, with no clear D. The CDR3 has 15 amino acids. V was clipped by 5 bases and J by 2 bases, with 16 bases between them. Germline CDR1 SGHVS, CDR2 FNYEAQ. In nucleotides, the CDR3 is TGTGCCAGCAGCACCGGGTCGCCAGAGACCTACGAGCAGTACTTC. The encoded protein is CASSTGSPETYEQYF.

The chain recombines TRBV6-1 with TRBJ1-4; D ambiguous. Per the germline V gene, CDR1 is MNHNS and CDR2 is SASEGT. The CDR3 has 13 amino acids. The V end lost 3 bases, the J end lost 6 bases, and 8 bases lay between the germline ends. For the CDR3, the DNA is TGTGCCAGCAGTGAGGGTAGGGATGAAAAACTGTTTTTT. This translates into CASSEGRDEKLFF.

The chain uses TRBV19 and TRBJ1-1; 8 bases line up with TRBD1. CDR3 length equals 15 residues. After removal of 4 bases from V and 1 base from J, the junction contained 5 bases not matched to a gene. Per the germline V gene, CDR1 is LNHDA and CDR2 is SQIVND (reference sequence). The CDR3 spells CASSTGQGANTEAFF. In DNA, the CDR3 is TGTGCCAGTAGTACCGGACAGGGAGCGAACACTGAAGCTTTCTTT.

The genes are TRBV7-2 and TRBJ1-1, with 7 bases lining up with TRBD1. The CDR3 spans 16 residues. V lost 5 bases, J lost 1 base, and 10 bases stayed unmatched. Germline loops: CDR1 SGHTA, CDR2 FQGNSA. The CDR3 spells CASSTRQGDRNTEAFF. CDR3 DNA: TGTGCCAGCAGCACCCGGCAGGGGGACCGGAACACTGAAGCTTTCTTT.

The chain links TRBV6-1 to TRBJ2-7; no firm D call. CDR1 is MNHNS and CDR2 is SASEGT in the germline V gene. The CDR3 covers 12 residues. V gave up 2 bases and J gave up 4 bases, with 6 bases separating them. The CDR3 bases are TGTGCCAGCAGTGAAATGTTGTACGAGCAGTACTTC. Amino acids: CASSEMLYEQYF.